This T cell receptor (beta chain) comes out of a study of T cell responses to AZD1222 COVID-19 vaccine (dated by TCRdb to the early 2020s). Background for the entire study: AZD1222 recipients with second doses at about 4 weeks or about 12 weeks were pooled, because spike-specific TCR depth and breadth did not differ between schedules. TCR sequencing covered fewer than 250 trial participants: 207 given two doses of AZD1222 and some 25 given two doses of MenACWY control vaccine. Enrollment into the trials was organized by age into subgroups of 18-55, 56-69 and 70-plus years, and those subgroups contained approximately 160, 26 and 62 TCR-sequenced participants, respectively.

Comments on this clone: No antigen is known for it. Base qualities are not provided; no much larger clone lies one nucleotide away.

Findings and caveats that apply to the study as a whole: Epitopes outside the regions mutated in the B.1.351 and B.1.1.7 variants were reportedly recognized by nearly half of the unique spike-specific TCRs. The 56-69-year group was small, and its depth increase did not reach significance, likely because of low power. Most participants were white British and females outnumbered males, and the authors suggested that clonal diversity may have been underestimated. After two AZD1222 doses, both the breadth and the depth of spike-specific TCRs were significantly higher than at day 0 and than in MenACWY recipients. Because no day 14 peak-response samples were available, the repertoires could be characterized only after the peak T cell response. The vaccine-associated CD4 TCRs covered the entire spike protein, and the dominant responses fell in regions 160-218 and 743-854. Conclusions about previously exposed vaccinees were limited because only a handful of AZD1222 recipients were SARS-CoV-2 seropositive at baseline.

From its cysteine to its phenylalanine, the CDR3 spans 17 amino acids. Only the CDR3 part of the read is kept: 51 bases, read in frame from the first base. In the germline V gene, CDR1 corresponds to ENHRY and CDR2 to SYGVKD. The V end gives up 0 bases and the J end 5 bases, leaving 6 bases in the junction not matched to a gene. The meaning of the sample's time point label: baseline before first vaccination. Samples from vaccinated people were obtained from the UK trials COV001 and COV002, which included a single-blind randomized controlled phase 2/3 trial of AZD1222 (ChAdOx1 nCoV-19) in healthy adults. Trial participant PBMC samples were collected at day 0 and day 28 after the second dose for TCRbeta chain sequencing. The CDR3 regions of human TCRbeta chains were analyzed by immunosequencing. As for the authors' bioinformatics: TCRs in the repertoires were compared against a reference library of SARS-CoV-2-specific TCRs that had been generated with the MIRA antigen-specificity platform. Breadth was defined as the fraction of unique TCRs that were SARS-CoV-2-associated. Depth was defined as the fraction of total T cells that were SARS-CoV-2-associated. Each spike-specific TCR was assigned to its reactive spike region and to a CD4 or CD8 class using the MIRA data. Log10-transformed breadth and depth values were compared by one-way ANOVA with Sidak's multiple comparisons tests. What TCRdb holds here is the immuneACCESS table cut down to in-frame rearrangements. Part of the clones is not present; checked against another copy, under half of the missing clones reflect an unresolved V gene, and the others are unexplained. V, J and clone size are those of that table, while D and trimming were read from the DNA. Across this sample there are more than 85,000 clones, with 78% seen only once. The top ten hold roughly 21% of the sample.

The sequence came from an adult in good health. Sequenced material: peripheral blood, taken on day 0 of AZD1222 vaccination. The sequence joins TRBV10-3 to TRBJ2-2; the junction holds 10 bases that match TRBD2. In nucleotides, the sequence is TGTGCCATCAGTGAGTCTAGCGGGAGGTTCGGGACCGGGGAGCTGTTTTTT. It is translated as CAISESSGRFGTGELFF.